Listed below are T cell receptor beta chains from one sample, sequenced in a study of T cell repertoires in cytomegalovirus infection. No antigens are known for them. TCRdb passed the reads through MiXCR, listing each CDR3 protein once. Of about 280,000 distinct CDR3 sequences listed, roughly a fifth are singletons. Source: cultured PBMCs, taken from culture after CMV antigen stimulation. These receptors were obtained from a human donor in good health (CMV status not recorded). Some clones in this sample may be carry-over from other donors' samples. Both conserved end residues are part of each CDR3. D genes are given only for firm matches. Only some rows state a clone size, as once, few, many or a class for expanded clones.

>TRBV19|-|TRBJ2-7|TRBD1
CASSATGTAKQYF
TGTGCCAGTAGTGCGACCGGGACAGCTAAACAGTACTTC
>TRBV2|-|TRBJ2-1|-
CASSEQEGLANEQFF
TGTGCCAGCAGTGAACAGGAGGGCCTCGCTAATGAGCAGTTCTTC
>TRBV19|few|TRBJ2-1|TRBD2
CASRWTSGSSYNEQFF
TGTGCCAGCCGCTGGACTAGCGGGAGCTCCTACAATGAGCAGTTCTTC
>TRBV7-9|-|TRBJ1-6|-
CASSPRQSPSSPLHF
TGTGCCAGCAGCCCCAGACAGAGCCCGAGTTCACCCCTCCACTTT
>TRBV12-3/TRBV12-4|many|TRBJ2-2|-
CASSRSGSGELFF
TGTGCCAGCAGCCGTAGTGGGTCCGGGGAGCTGTTTTTT
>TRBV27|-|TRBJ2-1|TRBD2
CASSPFSIAGTEQFF
TGTGCCAGTAGTCCCTTCAGTATAGCGGGAACTGAGCAGTTCTTC
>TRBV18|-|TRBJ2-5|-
CASSPPQETQYF
TGTGCCAGCTCACCACCCCAAGAGACCCAGTACTTC
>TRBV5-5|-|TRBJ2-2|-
CASSLAGWGPAAGELFF
TGTGCCAGCAGCTTGGCCGGTTGGGGACCCGCCGCCGGGGAGCTGTTTTTT
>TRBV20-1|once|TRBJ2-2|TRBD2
CSAVGLAGVAGELFF
TGCAGTGCTGTCGGACTAGCGGGAGTGGCCGGGGAGCTGTTTTTT
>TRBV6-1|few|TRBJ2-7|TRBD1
CASRPGTGGYEQYF
TGTGCCAGCAGGCCTGGGACAGGGGGCTACGAGCAGTACTTC
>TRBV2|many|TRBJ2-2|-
CASSPRAGELFF
TGTGCCAGCAGTCCTAGGGCCGGGGAGCTGTTTTTT
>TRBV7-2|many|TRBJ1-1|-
CASSGSMNTEAFF
TGTGCCAGCAGCGGATCCATGAACACTGAAGCTTTCTTT
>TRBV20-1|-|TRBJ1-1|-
CSARAQGNTEAFF
TGCAGTGCTAGAGCGCAGGGGAACACTGAAGCTTTCTTT
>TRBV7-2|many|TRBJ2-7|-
CASSLERWDEQYF
TGTGCCAGCAGCTTAGAGCGGTGGGACGAGCAGTACTTC
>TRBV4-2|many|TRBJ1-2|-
CASSQDQGYYGYTF
TGTGCCAGCAGCCAAGATCAGGGGTACTATGGCTACACCTTC
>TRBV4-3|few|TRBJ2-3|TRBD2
CASSQSLAGTDTQYF
TGCGCCAGCAGCCAGAGTCTAGCGGGAACAGATACGCAGTATTTT
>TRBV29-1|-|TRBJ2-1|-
CSVANNEQFF
TGCAGCGTTGCGAACAATGAGCAGTTCTTC
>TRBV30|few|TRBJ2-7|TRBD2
CAWTAGTSLYEQYF
TGTGCCTGGACAGCCGGGACTAGCCTTTACGAGCAGTACTTC
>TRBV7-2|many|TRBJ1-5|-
CASSLRRAGAGQPQHF
TGTGCCAGCAGCTTGAGACGCGCGGGGGCGGGACAGCCCCAGCATTTT
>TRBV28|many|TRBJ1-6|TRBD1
CASSFGTGNSPLHF
TGTGCCAGCAGTTTCGGGACAGGGAATTCACCCCTCCACTTT
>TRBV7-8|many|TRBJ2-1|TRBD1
CASSRQGSYNEQFF
TGTGCCAGCAGCCGACAGGGCTCCTACAATGAGCAGTTCTTC
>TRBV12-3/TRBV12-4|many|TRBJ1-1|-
CASSSTGTSEAFF
TGTGCCAGCAGCTCCACAGGTACGTCTGAAGCTTTCTTT